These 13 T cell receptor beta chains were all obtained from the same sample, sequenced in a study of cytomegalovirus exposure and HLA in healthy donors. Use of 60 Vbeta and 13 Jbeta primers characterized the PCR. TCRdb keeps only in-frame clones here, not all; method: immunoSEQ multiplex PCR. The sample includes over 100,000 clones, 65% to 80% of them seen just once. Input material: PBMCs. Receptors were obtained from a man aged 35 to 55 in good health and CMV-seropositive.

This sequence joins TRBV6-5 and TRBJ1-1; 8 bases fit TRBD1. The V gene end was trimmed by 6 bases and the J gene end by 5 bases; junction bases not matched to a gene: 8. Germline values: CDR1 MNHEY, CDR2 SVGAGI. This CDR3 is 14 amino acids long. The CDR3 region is CASRRDRSWTEAFF. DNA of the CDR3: TGTGCCAGCAGGAGGGACAGGAGTTGGACTGAAGCTTTCTTT.

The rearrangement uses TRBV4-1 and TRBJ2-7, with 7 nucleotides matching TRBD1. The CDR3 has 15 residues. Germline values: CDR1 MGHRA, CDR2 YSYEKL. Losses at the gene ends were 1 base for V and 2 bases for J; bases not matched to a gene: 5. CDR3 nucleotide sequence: TGCGCCAGCAGCCAAGCCAGGACAGGAGCCTACGAGCAGTACTTC. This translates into CASSQARTGAYEQYF.

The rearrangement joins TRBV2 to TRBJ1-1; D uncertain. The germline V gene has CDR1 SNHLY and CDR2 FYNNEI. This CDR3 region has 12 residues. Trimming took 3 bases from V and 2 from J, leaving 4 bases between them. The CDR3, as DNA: TGTGCCAGCAGTGAGTATAACACTGAAGCTTTCTTT. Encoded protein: CASSEYNTEAFF.

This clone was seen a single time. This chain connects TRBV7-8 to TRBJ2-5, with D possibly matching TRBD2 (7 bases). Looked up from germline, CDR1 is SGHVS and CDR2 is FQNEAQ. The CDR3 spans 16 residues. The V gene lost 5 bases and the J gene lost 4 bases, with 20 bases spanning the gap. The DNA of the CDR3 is TGTGCCAGCAGCCTAGGGGGGGGTAGGGGCGCAGAGACCCAGTACTTC. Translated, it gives CASSLGGGRGAETQYF.

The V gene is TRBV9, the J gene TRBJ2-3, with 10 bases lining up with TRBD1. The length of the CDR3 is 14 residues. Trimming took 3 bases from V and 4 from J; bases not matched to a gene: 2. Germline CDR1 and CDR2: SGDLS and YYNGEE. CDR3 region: CASSAGTGADTQYF. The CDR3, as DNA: TGTGCCAGCAGCGCGGGGACAGGGGCAGATACGCAGTATTTT.

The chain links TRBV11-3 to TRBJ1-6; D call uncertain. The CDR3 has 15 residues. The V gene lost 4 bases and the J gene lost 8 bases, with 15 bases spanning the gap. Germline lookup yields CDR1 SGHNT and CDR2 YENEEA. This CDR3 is CASSSDYQGDSPLHF. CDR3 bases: TGTGCCAGCAGCTCGGACTACCAAGGAGATTCACCCCTCCACTTT.

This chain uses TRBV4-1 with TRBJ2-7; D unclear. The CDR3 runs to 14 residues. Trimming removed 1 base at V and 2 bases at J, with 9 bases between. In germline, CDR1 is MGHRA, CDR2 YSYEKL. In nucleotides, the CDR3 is TGCGCCAGCAGCCAAGGAGGTACGACCTACGAGCAGTACTTC. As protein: CASSQGGTTYEQYF.

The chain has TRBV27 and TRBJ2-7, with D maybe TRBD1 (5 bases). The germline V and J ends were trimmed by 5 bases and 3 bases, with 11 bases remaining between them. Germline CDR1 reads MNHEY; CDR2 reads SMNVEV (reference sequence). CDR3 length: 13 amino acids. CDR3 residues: CASSRQPRYEQYF. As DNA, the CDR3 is TGTGCCAGCAGTAGACAGCCCCGCTACGAGCAGTACTTC.

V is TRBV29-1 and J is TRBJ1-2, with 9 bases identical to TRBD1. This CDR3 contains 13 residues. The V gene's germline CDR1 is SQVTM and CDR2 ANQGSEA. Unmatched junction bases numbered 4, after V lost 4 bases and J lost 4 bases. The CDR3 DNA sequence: TGCAGCGTTGTCCCGGACAGGGGCTATGGCTACACCTTC. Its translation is CSVVPDRGYGYTF.

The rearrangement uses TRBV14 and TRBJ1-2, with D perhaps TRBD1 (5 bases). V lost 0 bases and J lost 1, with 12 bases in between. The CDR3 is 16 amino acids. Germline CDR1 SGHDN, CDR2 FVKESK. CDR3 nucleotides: TGTGCCAGCAGCCAAGATCCAGGACATTATAACTATGGCTACACCTTC. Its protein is CASSQDPGHYNYGYTF.

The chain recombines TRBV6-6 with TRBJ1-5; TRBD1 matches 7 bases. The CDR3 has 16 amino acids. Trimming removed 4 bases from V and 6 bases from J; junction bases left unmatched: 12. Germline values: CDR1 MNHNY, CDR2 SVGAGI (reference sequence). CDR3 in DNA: TGTGCCAGCAGTTTCCGGGACAGCGGCTTTGGTCAGCCCCAGCATTTT. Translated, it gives CASSFRDSGFGQPQHF.

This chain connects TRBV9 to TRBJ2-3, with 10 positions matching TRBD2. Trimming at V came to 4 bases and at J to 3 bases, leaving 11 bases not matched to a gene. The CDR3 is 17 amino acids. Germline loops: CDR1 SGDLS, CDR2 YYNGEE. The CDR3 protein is CASSPRKASGGTDTQYF. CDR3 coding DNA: TGTGCCAGCAGCCCCCGAAAGGCTAGCGGGGGAACAGATACGCAGTATTTT. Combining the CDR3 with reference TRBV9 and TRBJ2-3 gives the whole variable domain DSGVTQTPKHLITATGQRVTLRCSPRSGDLSVYWYQQSLDQGLQFLIQYYNGEERAKGNILERFSAQQFPDLHSELNLSSLELGDSALYFCASSPRKASGGTDTQYFGPGTRLTVL.

The CDR3 protein is CASSLGSTKDYGYTF. Here the CDR3 DNA reads TGTGCCAGCAGCCTGGGGAGTACAAAGGACTATGGCTACACCTTC. The V call is TRBV9, the J call TRBJ1-2; D is undetermined. The germline V gene encodes CDR1 SGDLS and CDR2 YYNGEE. Trimming left V 4 bases short and J 3 bases short, with 16 bases between. The CDR3 is 15 amino acids.